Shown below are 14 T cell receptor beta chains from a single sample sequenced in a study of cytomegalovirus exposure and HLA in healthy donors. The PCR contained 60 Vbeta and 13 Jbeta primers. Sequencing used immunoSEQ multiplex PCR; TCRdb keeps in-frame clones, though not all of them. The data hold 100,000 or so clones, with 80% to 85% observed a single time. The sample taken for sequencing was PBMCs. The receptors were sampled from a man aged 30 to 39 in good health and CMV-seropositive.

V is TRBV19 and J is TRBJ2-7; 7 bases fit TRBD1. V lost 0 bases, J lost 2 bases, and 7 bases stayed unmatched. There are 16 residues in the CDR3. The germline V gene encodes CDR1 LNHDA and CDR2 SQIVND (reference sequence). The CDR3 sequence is CASSIDLAGGAYEQYF. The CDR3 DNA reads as TGTGCCAGTAGTATAGATCTGGCAGGGGGTGCCTACGAGCAGTACTTC.

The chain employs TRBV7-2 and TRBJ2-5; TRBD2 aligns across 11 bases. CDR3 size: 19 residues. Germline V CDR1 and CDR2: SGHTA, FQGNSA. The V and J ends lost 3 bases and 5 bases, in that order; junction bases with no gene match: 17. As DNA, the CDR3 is TGTGCCAGCAGCTTCAGCAGCTGGACTAGCGGGCCGTCAGGGGAGACCCAGTACTTC. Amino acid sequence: CASSFSSWTSGPSGETQYF.

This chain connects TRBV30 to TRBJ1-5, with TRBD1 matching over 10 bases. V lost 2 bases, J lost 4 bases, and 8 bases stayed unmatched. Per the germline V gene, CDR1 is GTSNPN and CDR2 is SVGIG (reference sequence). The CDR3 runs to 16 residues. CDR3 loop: CAWSSPGQGQNQPQHF. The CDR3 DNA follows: TGTGCCTGGAGTTCTCCGGGACAGGGGCAGAATCAGCCCCAGCATTTT.

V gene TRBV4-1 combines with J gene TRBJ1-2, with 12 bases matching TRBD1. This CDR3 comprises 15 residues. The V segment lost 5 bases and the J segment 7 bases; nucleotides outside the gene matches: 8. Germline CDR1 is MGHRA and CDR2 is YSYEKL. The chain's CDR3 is CASSVPGQGARGYTF. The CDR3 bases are TGCGCCAGCAGCGTTCCGGGACAGGGGGCGCGTGGCTACACCTTC.

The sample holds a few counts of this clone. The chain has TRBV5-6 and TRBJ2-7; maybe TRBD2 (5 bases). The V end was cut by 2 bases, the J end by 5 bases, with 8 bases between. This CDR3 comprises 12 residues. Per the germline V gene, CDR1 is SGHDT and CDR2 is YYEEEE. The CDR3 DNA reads TGTGCCAGCAGCTTCCTAGCCCACGAGCAGTACTTC. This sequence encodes CASSFLAHEQYF.

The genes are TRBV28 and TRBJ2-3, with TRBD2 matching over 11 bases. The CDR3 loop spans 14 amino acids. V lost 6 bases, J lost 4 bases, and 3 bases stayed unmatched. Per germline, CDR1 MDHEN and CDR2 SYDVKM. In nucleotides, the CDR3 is TGTGCCAGCAGCACTAGCGGGGGCGCAGATACGCAGTATTTT. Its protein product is CASSTSGGADTQYF.

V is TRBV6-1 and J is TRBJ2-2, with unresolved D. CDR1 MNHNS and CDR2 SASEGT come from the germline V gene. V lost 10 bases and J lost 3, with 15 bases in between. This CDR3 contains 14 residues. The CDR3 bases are TGTGCCACCATCCGAGGATTTTACACCGGGGAGCTGTTTTTT. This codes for CATIRGFYTGELFF.

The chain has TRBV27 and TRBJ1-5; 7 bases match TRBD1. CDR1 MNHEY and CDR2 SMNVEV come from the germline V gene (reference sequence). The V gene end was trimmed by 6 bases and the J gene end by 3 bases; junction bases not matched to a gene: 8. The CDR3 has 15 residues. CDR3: CASRFSGGPNQPQHF. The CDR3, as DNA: TGTGCCAGCAGGTTCTCAGGGGGTCCCAATCAGCCCCAGCATTTT.

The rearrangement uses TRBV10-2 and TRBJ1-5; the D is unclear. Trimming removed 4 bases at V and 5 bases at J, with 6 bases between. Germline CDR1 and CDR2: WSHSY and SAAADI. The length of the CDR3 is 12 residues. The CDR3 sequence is CASSGGYQPQHF. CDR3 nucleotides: TGCGCCAGCAGTGGCGGCTATCAGCCCCAGCATTTT.

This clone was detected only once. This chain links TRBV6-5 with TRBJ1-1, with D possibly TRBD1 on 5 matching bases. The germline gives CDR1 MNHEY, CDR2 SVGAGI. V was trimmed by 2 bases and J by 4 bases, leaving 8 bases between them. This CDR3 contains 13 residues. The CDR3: CASSYDRFTEAFF. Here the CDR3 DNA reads TGTGCCAGCAGTTACGACAGATTCACTGAAGCTTTCTTT.

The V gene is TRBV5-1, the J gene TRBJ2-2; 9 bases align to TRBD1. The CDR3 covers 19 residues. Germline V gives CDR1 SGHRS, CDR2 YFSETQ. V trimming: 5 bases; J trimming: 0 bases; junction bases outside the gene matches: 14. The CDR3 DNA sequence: TGCGCCAGCAGTAGGACCGGGACAGGGTCATCCTCGAACACCGGGGAGCTGTTTTTT. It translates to CASSRTGTGSSSNTGELFF.

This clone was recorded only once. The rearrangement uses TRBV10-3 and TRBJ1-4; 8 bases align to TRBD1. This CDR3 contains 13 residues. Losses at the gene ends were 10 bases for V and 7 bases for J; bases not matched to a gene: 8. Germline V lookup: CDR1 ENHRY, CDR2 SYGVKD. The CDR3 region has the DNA TGTGCCACTTCGGACAGGGAGAGTGAAAAACTGTTTTTT. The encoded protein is CATSDRESEKLFF.

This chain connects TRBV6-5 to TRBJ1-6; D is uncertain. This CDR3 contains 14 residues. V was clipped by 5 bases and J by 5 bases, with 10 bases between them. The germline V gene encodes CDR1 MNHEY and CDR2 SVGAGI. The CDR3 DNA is TGTGCCAGCAGTAAATATCTAAATAATTCACCCCTCCACTTT. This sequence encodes CASSKYLNNSPLHF.

The CDR3 loop is CASSLYRELEAFF. The CDR3 nucleotides are TGTGCCAGCAGTTTATATCGCGAGTTGGAAGCTTTCTTT. The chain joins TRBV28 to TRBJ1-1; D gene uncertain. Per the germline V gene, CDR1 is MDHEN and CDR2 is SYDVKM. The CDR3 consists of 13 residues. Trimming took 1 base from V and 8 from J, leaving 11 bases between them.